This entry describes one T cell receptor (beta chain). Ten or more counts support this clonotype. Its cognate antigen has yet to be identified. Within one base of it there is no much larger clone, and no base qualities were kept. There are 17 amino acids in the CDR3, from cysteine to phenylalanine inclusive. Solely the CDR3 DNA is kept, with 51 bases framed from the first base. CDR1 and CDR2, per the germline V gene, are WSHSY and SAAADI. V is cut by 1 base and J by 0 bases, and the space between the germline ends is 16 bases. This was a case-control study nested in a cohort of healthcare workers in London, UK, who had nasopharyngeal swab PCR tests and blood samples taken every week. Healthcare workers were recruited between 23 and 31 March 2020, during the week of the UK lockdown, and were followed weekly for up to about 15 weeks. Receptor libraries were prepared by 5' RACE. The instrument was a NextSeq 500. The TCR library protocol attached unique molecular identifiers to individual cDNA molecules to correct for sequencing error and PCR bias. Sequencing covered both TCR alpha and beta chains, and within each sample the abundances of alpha and beta sequences were tightly co-correlated. Per the source publication's procedure: Decombinator V4 was used to perform V gene, J gene and CDR3 annotation of TCR sequences. Expanded TCRs were defined as changing significantly between any two time points under a Poisson model with p below 0.0001. TCR abundances were normalised to the total number of TCRs sequenced in each sample and reported as counts per million. MAIT TCRs were defined by TRAV1-2 paired with TRAJ12, TRAJ20 or TRAJ33, and iNKT TCRs by TRAV10 paired with TRAJ18. A search of VDJdb, accessed on 1 November 2021, was run for TCRs annotated to CMV, EBV and SARS-CoV-2, with TCRs annotated for multiple antigens excluded. TCRdb's own reprocessing of the public reads used fastp at Q25 and MiXCR and kept productive beta chains. Under each unique CDR3 protein, matching rows form one entry showing the most common genes and DNA. These V and J calls derive from TCRdb rather than the authors' analysis. The sample table contains 65,000 to 95,000 distinct CDR3 sequences; only one count was recorded for around 17% of them. Of the sample, 2.9% is held by the ten largest clones.

These data belong to a study of early T cells in non-severe SARS-CoV-2 infection (dated by TCRdb to the early 2020s). General notes on the study: Bulk RNA from unsorted whole blood was used for TCR sequencing, so alpha and beta chains could not be paired.

Study-wide conclusions, independent of this receptor: VDJdb matching was skewed toward anti-spike CD8 responses and likely underestimated virus-specific expansions, missing private and CD4 specificities.

The sequenced sample consisted of whole blood. The sequence came from an adult who was a healthcare worker with PCR-confirmed SARS-CoV-2 infection or an uninfected control (not recorded which). This chain joins TRBV10-2 to TRBJ2-7; a tentative D match to TRBD1 spans 6 bases. In nucleotides, the sequence is TGCGCCAGCAGTGAGTTCAGGGGCCTAGTTAGCTCCTACGAGCAGTACTTC. Its protein product is CASSEFRGLVSSYEQYF.